The 22 T cell receptor beta chains reported below all come from one sample, sequenced in a study of tumor-infiltrating lymphocytes in primary liver carcinoma. Unsorted bulk tissue of roughly 19-30 mg yielded co-extracted RNA and DNA. Production of TCR beta cDNA used 400 to 650 ng total RNA together with a constant-region primer. Libraries covering TCR beta were generated through three nested multiplex PCR rounds (using a slightly modified ARM-PCR). The first two PCR rounds used TRBV1-TRBV30 primers with a Cbeta primer, 9 to 11 cycles each. TCRdb independently ran MiXCR on the multiplex PCR reads; one entry per CDR3 protein. Here the sample spans roughly 57,000 distinct CDR3 sequences, about two thirds being singletons. The source material was liver tumor tissue from sampling region 2. This sample's subset: tumor region T2, inferior pole. The receptor source for this set is a man aged 35 to 55 with primary liver carcinoma and hepatitis B virus infection.

The chain carries TRBV6-1 and TRBJ1-2; 8 bases map to TRBD1. Germline values: CDR1 MNHNS, CDR2 SASEGT. Germline trimming cut 7 bases from V and 4 bases from J; bases unmatched to any gene: 5. The CDR3 consists of 13 residues. In nucleotides, the CDR3 is TGTGCCAGCATGACAGGGGAGGCCTATGGCTACACCTTC. It yields the protein CASMTGEAYGYTF.

J is TRBJ2-3 and V is TRBV29-1, with 9 bases matching TRBD1. Germline assignment: CDR1 SQVTM and CDR2 ANQGSEA. V lost 5 bases and J lost 2; bases outside the gene matches: 17. The CDR3 loop spans 18 amino acids. CDR3 DNA sequence: TGCAGCGTTAAGGGACAGGGAGTGATCCAACATTCCACAGATACGCAGTATTTT. It yields the protein CSVKGQGVIQHSTDTQYF.

This clonotype came up many times. The rearrangement links TRBV11-2 to TRBJ2-7; tentative D call: TRBD2 (6 bases). Germline V lookup: CDR1 SGHAT, CDR2 FQNNGV. The CDR3 sequence is 15 residues long. Between the trimmed V and J ends, which lost 5 bases and 2 bases, there was a span of 16 bases. The CDR3 here is CASSLGGTLPYEQYF. The CDR3 nucleotides are TGTGCCAGCAGCCTCGGCGGGACTCTACCCTACGAGCAGTACTTC. Combining the CDR3 with reference TRBV11-2 and TRBJ2-7 gives the whole variable domain EAGVAQSPRYKIIEKRQSVAFWCNPISGHATLYWYQQILGQGPKLLIQFQNNGVVDDSQLPKDRFSAERLKGVDSTLKIQPAKLEDSAVYLCASSLGGTLPYEQYFGPGTRLTVT.

The CDR3 DNA reads as TGTGCCAGCAGTAAAGGGGGCAATCAGCCCCAGTATTTT. Its translation: CASSKGGNQPQYF. The gene calls are TRBV6-1 and TRBJ1-5; 7 nucleotides line up with TRBD1. The better agreement between TRBJ2-3 and the DNA end casts doubt on the J call. This CDR3 has 13 residues. Germline loops: CDR1 MNHNS, CDR2 SASEGT.

In the case of this clonotype: The junction shows a germline mismatch at one end, possibly a read error. The V call is TRBV5-1, the J call TRBJ2-1, with a tentative D call TRBD2 (7 bases). The CDR3 consists of 16 residues. Germline V gives CDR1 SGHRS, CDR2 YFSETQ. CDR3 region: CVSNLEGGANNNEQFF. CDR3 coding DNA: TGCGTCAGCAACTTGGAGGGGGGGGCAAATAACAATGAGCAGTTCTTC.

This clonotype appeared many times. V usage is TRBV6-2 or TRBV6-3 and J usage is TRBJ2-3; 9 positions match TRBD1. Trimming removed 5 bases from V and 4 bases from J; junction bases left unmatched: 4. Germline CDR1 is MNHEY and CDR2 is SVGEGT. This CDR3 comprises 14 residues. In DNA, the CDR3 is TGTGCCAGCAGTCGGGACAGGGCCCCAGATACGCAGTATTTT. Encoded protein: CASSRDRAPDTQYF.

On this clonotype: An end of the junction does not agree with germline; a read error may underlie this. The genes are TRBV6-5 and TRBJ1-1, with 7 bases fitting TRBD1. The CDR3 spans 14 residues. Germline CDR1 reads MNHEY; CDR2 reads SVGAGI. The CDR3 coding sequence is TGCGCCAACAGTGTCGACAGGGTTCGGACTGAAGCTTTCTTT. Amino acid sequence: CANSVDRVRTEAFF.

The chain uses TRBV6-5 and TRBJ2-3; D may correspond to TRBD1 or TRBD2 (5 bases each). Germline CDR1 MNHEY, CDR2 SVGAGI. There are 14 residues in the CDR3. Trimming pared 2 bases from V and 2 bases from J, leaving 8 bases between. The CDR3 nucleotides read TGTGCCAGCAGTTACGGGGGAGTCACAGATACGCAGTATTTT. Translation gives CASSYGGVTDTQYF.

The rearrangement uses TRBV5-1 and TRBJ1-6, with 7 bases lining up with TRBD1. The length of the CDR3 is 14 residues. Germline CDR1 is SGHRS and CDR2 is YFSETQ. V lost 5 bases and J lost 18; bases outside the gene matches: 17. Written as DNA, the CDR3 is TGCGCCAGCAGGGCGGGACAGAATGTAACAGCCCCCCACTTT. It translates to CASRAGQNVTAPHF.

The rearrangement joins TRBV2 to TRBJ1-1; no clear D. The V end lost 10 bases, the J end lost 8 bases, and 14 bases lay between the germline ends. The germline gives CDR1 SNHLY, CDR2 FYNNEI. The CDR3 sequence is 11 residues long. The chain's CDR3 is CAITNRAEAFF. CDR3 coding DNA: TGTGCCATCACCAACCGGGCGGAAGCTTTCTTT.

For this clonotype: One end of the junction fails to match germline, which may point to a read error. The CDR3 DNA is TGTGCCATCAGTGTATATGAGGGCGATCAGCCCCAACATTTT. Its protein product is CAISVYEGDQPQHF. The chain couples TRBV10-3 to TRBJ1-5; D ambiguous. The CDR3 consists of 14 residues. CDR1 ENHRY and CDR2 SYGVKD come from the germline V gene.

Of note for this clonotype: A much larger clone differs from this one at a single base, so this may be a read error. This chain uses TRBV6-6 with TRBJ2-7; 9 bases agree with TRBD2. The CDR3 has 14 amino acids. J lost 0 bases, V lost 6 bases, and 3 bases had no gene match. Germline CDR1 is MNHNY and CDR2 is SVGAGI (reference sequence). The CDR3 region has the DNA TGTGCCAGCAGATCGACTAGCGGCTCCTACGAGCAGTACTTC. This encodes CASRSTSGSYEQYF.

The V and J genes are TRBV10-3 and TRBJ2-2; TRBD2 matches at 7 bases. CDR3 size: 14 residues. Germline CDR1 ENHRY, CDR2 SYGVKD. V shed 8 bases, J shed 7 bases, and the junction held 10 bases outside the gene matches. CDR3 nucleotide sequence: TGTGCCATCGAGGAGCGGGACGACATCGGGGAGCTGTTTTTT. Its translation is CAIEERDDIGELFF.

This chain links TRBV6-5 with TRBJ1-1; no definite D call. This CDR3 spans 14 amino acids. Germline loops: CDR1 MNHEY, CDR2 SVGAGI. V lost 2 bases to trimming and J lost 6 bases, with 13 bases between them. CDR3 in amino acids: CASSYNLSAPEAFF. CDR3 coding DNA: TGTGCCAGCAGTTACAATCTGTCAGCGCCTGAAGCTTTCTTT.

The table lists this clonotype with many counts. The J gene is TRBJ2-3, the V gene TRBV7-9; TRBD2 aligns across 9 bases. The J segment lost 1 base and the V segment lost 7 bases, leaving 9 bases of the junction unmatched. CDR3 length equals 16 residues. Germline values: CDR1 SEHNR, CDR2 FQNEAQ (reference sequence). The CDR3 is CASTLHLAGGTDTQYF. Here the CDR3 DNA reads TGTGCCAGCACCCTCCACTTAGCGGGAGGCACAGATACGCAGTATTTT.

The J gene is TRBJ2-1, the V gene TRBV11-2; TRBD2 matches 9 bases. The ends lost 10 bases at V and 7 bases at J; junction bases unmatched: 14. Germline V gene lookup returns CDR1 SGHAT and CDR2 FQNNGV. The CDR3 loop spans 15 amino acids. The CDR3 spells CANGPGTSNYNEQFF. Here the CDR3 DNA reads TGTGCCAACGGCCCCGGGACTAGCAACTATAATGAGCAGTTCTTC.

About this clonotype itself: At one end, the junction sequence differs from germline, possibly due to a read error. V and J are TRBV7-9 and TRBJ2-7; possible D gene TRBD2, 6 bases. The CDR3 is 13 amino acids. Germline lookup yields CDR1 SEHNR and CDR2 FQNEAQ (reference sequence). CDR3 region: CASSISSVYEQYF. For the CDR3, the DNA is TGTGCCAGCAGCATCTCTAGCGTCTACGAGCAATACTTC.

Comments on this clonotype: The conserved phenylalanine or tryptophan normally closing the CDR3 is absent here, so this likely arose from a read error. It is unclear where the CDR3 begins or ends on the DNA, so no DNA is shown, and the CDR3 is as TCRdb lists it. This chain links TRBV6-1 with TRBJ1-2; the table's TRBD1 call for D was not verified on the DNA. Looked up from germline, CDR1 is MNHNS and CDR2 is SASEGT. Both ends counted, the CDR3 spans 15 residues. The CDR3 region is CASSLTETTNYGYIL.

Turning to this clonotype: The junction and the germline gene differ at one end; a read error may be behind it. The chain links TRBV6-1 to TRBJ2-3; TRBD2 aligns across 7 bases. The CDR3 extends over 16 amino acids. Germline loops: CDR1 MNHNS, CDR2 SASEGT. CDR3 nucleotides: TGTGCCATCACTCCGAGGGCTAGCGGTCGCACAGATGCGCAGTATTTT. It is translated as CAITPRASGRTDAQYF.

About this clonotype: An end of the junction does not agree with germline; a read error may underlie this. V usage is TRBV11-3 and J usage is TRBJ2-1; no firm D call. The CDR3 covers 14 residues. Germline V gene data show CDR1 as SGHNT and CDR2 as YENEEA. CDR3 region: CASSLGVSNNEHIF. The CDR3 nucleotides read TGTGCCAGCAGCTTAGGCGTCTCGAACAATGAGCATATCTTC.

As for this clonotype: A much larger clone lies a single base off, so this may be a read error. The chain carries TRBV20-1 and TRBJ2-7; 8 bases align to TRBD1. CDR1 is DFQATT, CDR2 SNEGSKA, per germline (reference sequence). CDR3 length: 14 amino acids. The CDR3 sequence: CSAVETGEDYKQYF. CDR3 nucleotides: TGCAGTGCCGTTGAGACAGGGGAAGACTACAAGCAGTACTTC.

As concerns this clonotype: Because the CDR3 is missing its conserved closing phenylalanine or tryptophan, this is likely a read error. The chain uses TRBV12-3 or TRBV12-4 and TRBJ2-3; 7 bases are a match to TRBD1. The CDR3 loop spans 17 amino acids. Trimming removed 5 bases from V and 3 bases from J; junction bases left unmatched: 14. CDR3: CASSHRRDSLVTDTQYI. Written as DNA, the CDR3 is TGTGCCAGCAGTCATCGCCGGGACAGTTTAGTTACAGATACGCAGTATATT.